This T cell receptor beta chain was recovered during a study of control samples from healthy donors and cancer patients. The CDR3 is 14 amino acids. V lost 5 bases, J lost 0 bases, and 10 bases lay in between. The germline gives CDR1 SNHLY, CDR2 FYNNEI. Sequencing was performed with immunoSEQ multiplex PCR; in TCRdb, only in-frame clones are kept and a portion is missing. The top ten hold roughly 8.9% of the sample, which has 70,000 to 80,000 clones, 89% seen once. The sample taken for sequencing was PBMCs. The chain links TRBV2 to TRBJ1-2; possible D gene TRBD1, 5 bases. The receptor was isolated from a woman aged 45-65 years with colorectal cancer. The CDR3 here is CASSRQLPNYGYTF. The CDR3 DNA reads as TGTGCCAGCAGTCGACAGCTCCCTAACTATGGCTACACCTTC.